Sequencing of this T cell receptor (beta chain) was carried out in a study of shared clonotypes between healthy human individuals. Study-level information: The study drew on two women and a few men aged 18 to 49 as donors. Three plates each covered CD4 naive and memory; CD8 naive two, CD8 memory one.

In this sample, this clone turned up once. Profiled with immunoSEQ multiplex PCR; TCRdb holds only in-frame clones, not every one. The sample carries about 2 million clones, about 94% recorded once. Naive CD8 cells lacked CD45RO and underwent positive selection for CCR7, leaving out terminally differentiated effector memory CD45RA+ cells. The CDR3 consists of 15 residues. J gave up 1 base and V 6 bases, and 9 bases lay outside the gene matches. Germline assignment: CDR1 MNHEY and CDR2 SMNVEV (reference sequence). This clonotype was obtained from a young man in good health. Specimen: naive CD8+ T cells sorted from blood. The chain combines TRBV27 with TRBJ2-7, with TRBD2 matching 7 bases. The CDR3 loop is CASSVGAGASYEQYF. The DNA of the CDR3 is TGTGCCAGCAGCGTAGGGGCGGGAGCTTCCTACGAGCAGTACTTC.